This T cell receptor beta chain was obtained from a study of CD8 T cells in Susac syndrome. TCR beta sequencing was performed on blood CD8+ and CD4+ T cells. The CDR3 spans 11 residues. Trimming removed 1 base from V and 11 bases from J, with 7 bases in between. Germline CDR1 reads SGHDN; CDR2 reads FVKESK. With random hexamers, roughly 0.45 to 1 ug RNA was reverse transcribed. The TCR beta CDR3 was amplified by immunoSEQ multiplex PCR across 54 Vbeta, 13 Jbeta. Via MiXCR, TCRdb re-called the immunoSEQ multiplex PCR reads, giving one row per CDR3 protein. The repertoire holds just over 300,000 distinct CDR3 sequences, with 92% as singletons.

The material sequenced was CD4+ T cells from PBMCs. The V call is TRBV14, the J call TRBJ2-3; D possibly corresponds to TRBD1 (6 bases). The clonotype comes from a human donor with multiple sclerosis. The CDR3 bases are TGTGCCAGCAGCCAAGTGGGACAGCAGTATTTT. Translating gives CASSQVGQQYF.